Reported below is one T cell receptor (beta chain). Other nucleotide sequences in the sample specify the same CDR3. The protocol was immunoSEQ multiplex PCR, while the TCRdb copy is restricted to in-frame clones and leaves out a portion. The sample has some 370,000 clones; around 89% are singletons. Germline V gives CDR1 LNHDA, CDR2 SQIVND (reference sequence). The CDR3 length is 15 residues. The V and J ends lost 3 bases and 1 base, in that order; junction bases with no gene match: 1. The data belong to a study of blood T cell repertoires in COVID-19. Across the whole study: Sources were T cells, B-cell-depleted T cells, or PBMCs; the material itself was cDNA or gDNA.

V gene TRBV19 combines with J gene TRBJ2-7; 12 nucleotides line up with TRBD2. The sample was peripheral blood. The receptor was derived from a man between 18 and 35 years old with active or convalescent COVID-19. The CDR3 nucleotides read TGTGCCAGTAGTATCGGACTAGCGGGATCCTACGAGCAGTACTTC. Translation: CASSIGLAGSYEQYF.